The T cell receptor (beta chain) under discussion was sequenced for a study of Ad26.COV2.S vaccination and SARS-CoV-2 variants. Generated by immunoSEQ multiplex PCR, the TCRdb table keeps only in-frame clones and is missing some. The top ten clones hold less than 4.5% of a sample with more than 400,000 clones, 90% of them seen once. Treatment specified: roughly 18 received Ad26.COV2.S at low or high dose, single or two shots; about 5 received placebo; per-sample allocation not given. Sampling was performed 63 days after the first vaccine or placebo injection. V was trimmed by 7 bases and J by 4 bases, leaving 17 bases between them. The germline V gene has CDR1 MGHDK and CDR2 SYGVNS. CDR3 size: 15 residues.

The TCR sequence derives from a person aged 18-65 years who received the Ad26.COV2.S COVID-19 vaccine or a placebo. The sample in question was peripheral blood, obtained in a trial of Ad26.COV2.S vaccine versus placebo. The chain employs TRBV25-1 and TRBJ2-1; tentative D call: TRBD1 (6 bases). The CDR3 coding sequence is TGTGCCAGCACTGGGGGCACGGAAACATACAATGAGCAGTTCTTC. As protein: CASTGGTETYNEQFF.